The clone carrying this TCR beta chain appeared a single time. TCRdb's table, derived via immunoSEQ multiplex PCR, lists solely in-frame clones and lacks some. This table has about 76,000 clones, roughly 92% appearing once. The sample comes from a study of T cell changes during pregnancy in multiple sclerosis. Germline V lookup: CDR1 SNHLY, CDR2 FYNNEI. CDR3 length: 14 amino acids. The V and J ends lost 6 bases and 3 bases respectively, with 12 bases between them. The V gene is TRBV2, the J gene TRBJ1-5; D remains ambiguous. Specimen: peripheral blood, collected after pregnancy. The sequence came from a female donor in good health, enrolled as a control in a pregnancy study. CDR3 amino acids: CASRKQQYNQPQHF. CDR3 in DNA: TGTGCCAGCAGAAAACAGCAGTACAATCAGCCCCAGCATTTT.